A single sample gave rise to the 8 T cell receptor beta chains below, sequenced in a study of vaccination effects on CD4 cells after COVID-19. This table comes from immunoSEQ multiplex PCR, and its TCRdb copy is limited to in-frame clones, with some not included. This sample yields 25,000 to 30,000 clones, of which around 75% are seen a single time; 30% belongs to the top ten. Their antigen targets remain unknown. Viral peptide pools were used in the ViraFEST assay to expand antigen-specific CD4+ T cells, and sequencing came afterward. Subsequent to approximately 9 days of culture, CD4+ T cells were isolated. The vaccine recipients had no prior SARS-CoV-2 infection, with negative nucleocapsid antibodies. The sequencing used CD4+ T cells from PBMCs cultured with SARS-CoV-2 spike peptides, collected before COVID-19 vaccination. These receptors originate from a human donor who received a COVID-19 vaccine.

The chain combines TRBV11-1 with TRBJ1-6; 7 positions agree with TRBD1. The CDR3 runs 14 residues. Germline assignment: CDR1 SGHAT and CDR2 FQDESV (reference sequence). The V and J ends lost 6 bases and 10 bases, in that order; junction bases with no gene match: 9. The CDR3 is CASSRQGSPSPLHF. The CDR3 DNA reads as TGTGCCAGCAGTCGACAGGGCTCCCCGTCACCCCTCCACTTT.

In its sample, this clone was seen a few times. J is TRBJ2-2 and V is TRBV3-1 (or the pseudogene TRBV3-2); weak D call: TRBD1 (6 bases). CDR3 length: 15 amino acids. Trimming removed 3 bases from V and 0 bases from J, with 8 bases in between. The V gene's germline CDR1 is LGHDT and CDR2 YNNKEL (reference sequence). The CDR3 spells CASSHRGPNTGELFF. The CDR3 nucleotides are TGTGCCAGCAGCCACAGGGGCCCGAACACCGGGGAGCTGTTTTTT.

The table lists this clone with a count of one. The chain recombines TRBV19 with TRBJ2-5; D is undetermined. V was clipped by 2 bases and J by 5 bases, with 9 bases between them. The CDR3 is 13 amino acids. Germline V gene lookup returns CDR1 LNHDA and CDR2 SQIVND (reference sequence). CDR3 coding DNA: TGTGCCAGTAGTATAAGCAGCCGGGAGACCCAGTACTTC. Amino acids: CASSISSRETQYF.

The chain couples TRBV5-1 to TRBJ1-5; TRBD1 aligns across 8 bases. Germline CDR1 SGHRS, CDR2 YFSETQ. The CDR3 extends over 12 amino acids. V lost 5 bases, J lost 5 bases, and 0 bases stayed unmatched. This CDR3 reads CASRGQDQPQHF. The CDR3 coding sequence is TGCGCCAGCAGGGGACAGGATCAGCCCCAGCATTTT.

This sequence joins TRBV5-5 and TRBJ1-2; TRBD1 might be the D (5 bases). V was cut by 4 bases and J by 6 bases, with 16 bases left in between. The CDR3 contains 14 residues. Germline lookup yields CDR1 SGHKS and CDR2 YYEKEE (reference sequence). CDR3 in DNA: TGTGCCAGCAGCCCCGAGGCAGGGCCTAATGGCTACACCTTC. Its translation: CASSPEAGPNGYTF.

This rearrangement joins TRBV6-1 to TRBJ1-2, with 10 bases that match TRBD1. The CDR3 spans 13 residues. V lost 3 bases and J lost 8; bases outside the gene matches: 3. Germline V gene lookup returns CDR1 MNHNS and CDR2 SASEGT. CDR3 nucleotides: TGTGCCAGCAGTGAGGGGACAGGGGACGGCTACACCTTC. Translating it yields CASSEGTGDGYTF.

The rearrangement uses TRBV5-1 and TRBJ1-2; 8 bases agree with TRBD1. The germline CDR1 and CDR2 sequences are SGHRS and YFSETQ. Germline trimming cut 3 bases from V and 1 base from J; bases unmatched to any gene: 5. The CDR3 extends over 15 amino acids. CDR3 DNA: TGCGCCAGCAGCTCGGGGGACAGGAGTAACTATGGCTACACCTTC. Translation: CASSSGDRSNYGYTF.

This sequence joins TRBV5-4 and TRBJ2-1; possibly TRBD1 or TRBD2 for D (5 bases each). CDR1 is SGHNT and CDR2 is YYREEE in the germline V gene (reference sequence). The CDR3 contains 15 residues. The V gene lost 5 bases and the J gene lost 10 bases, with 22 bases spanning the gap. CDR3 nucleotide sequence: TGTGCCAGCAGGGCTCCGGGGACCCCTGGTCTAGAGCAGTTCTTC. Translating it yields CASRAPGTPGLEQFF.